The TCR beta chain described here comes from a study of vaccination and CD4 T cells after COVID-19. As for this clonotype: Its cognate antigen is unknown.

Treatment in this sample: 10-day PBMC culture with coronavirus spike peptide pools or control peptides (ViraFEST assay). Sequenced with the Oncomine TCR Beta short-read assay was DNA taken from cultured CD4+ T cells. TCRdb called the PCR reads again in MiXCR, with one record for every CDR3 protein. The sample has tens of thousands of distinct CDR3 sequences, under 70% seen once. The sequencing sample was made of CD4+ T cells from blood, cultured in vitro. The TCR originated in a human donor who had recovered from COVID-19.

Here the CDR3 reads CASSQVEYGYTF. The DNA of the CDR3 is TGTGCCAGCAGCCAAGTTGAGTATGGCTACACCTTC. The chain recombines TRBV4-2 with TRBJ1-2; D is undetermined. Germline V gives CDR1 LGHNA, CDR2 YNFKEQ. V lost 1 base and J 5 bases, leaving 5 bases between the germline ends. The CDR3 is 12 residues long.